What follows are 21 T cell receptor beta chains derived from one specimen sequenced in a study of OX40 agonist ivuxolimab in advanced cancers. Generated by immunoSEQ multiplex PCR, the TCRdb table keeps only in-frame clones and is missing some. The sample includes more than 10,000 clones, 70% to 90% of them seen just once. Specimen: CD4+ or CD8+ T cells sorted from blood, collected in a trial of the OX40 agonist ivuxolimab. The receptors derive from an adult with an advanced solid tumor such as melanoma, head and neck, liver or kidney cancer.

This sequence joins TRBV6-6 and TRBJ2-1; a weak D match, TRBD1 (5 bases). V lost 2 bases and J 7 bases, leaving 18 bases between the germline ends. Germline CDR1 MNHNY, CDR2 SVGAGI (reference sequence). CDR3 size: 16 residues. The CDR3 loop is CASSYVSIGARNEQFF. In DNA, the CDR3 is TGTGCCAGCAGTTACGTTTCGATTGGGGCGCGAAATGAGCAGTTCTTC.

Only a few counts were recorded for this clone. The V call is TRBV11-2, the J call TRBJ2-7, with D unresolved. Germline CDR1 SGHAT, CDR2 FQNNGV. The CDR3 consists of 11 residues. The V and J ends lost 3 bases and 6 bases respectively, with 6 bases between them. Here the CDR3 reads CASSLYSEQYF. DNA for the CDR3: TGTGCCAGCAGCTTGTATTCCGAGCAGTACTTC.

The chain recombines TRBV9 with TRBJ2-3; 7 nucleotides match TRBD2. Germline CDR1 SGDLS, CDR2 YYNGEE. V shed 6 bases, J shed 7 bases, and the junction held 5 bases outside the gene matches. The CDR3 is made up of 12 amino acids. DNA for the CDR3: TGTGCCAGCACGGCGGGGGAAAATACGCAGTATTTT. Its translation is CASTAGENTQYF.

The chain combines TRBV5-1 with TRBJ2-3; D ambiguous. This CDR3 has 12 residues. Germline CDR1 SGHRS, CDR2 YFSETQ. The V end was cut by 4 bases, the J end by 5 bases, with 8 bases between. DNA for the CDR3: TGCGCCAGCAGCGGTTGGGGAGATACGCAGTATTTT. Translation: CASSGWGDTQYF.

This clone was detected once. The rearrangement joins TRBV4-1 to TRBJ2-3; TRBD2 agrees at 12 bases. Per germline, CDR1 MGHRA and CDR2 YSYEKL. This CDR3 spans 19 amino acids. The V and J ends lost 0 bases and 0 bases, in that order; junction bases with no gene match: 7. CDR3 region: CASSQDSLAGGVSTDTQYF. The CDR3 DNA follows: TGCGCCAGCAGCCAAGACTCTCTAGCGGGGGGGGTTAGCACAGATACGCAGTATTTT.

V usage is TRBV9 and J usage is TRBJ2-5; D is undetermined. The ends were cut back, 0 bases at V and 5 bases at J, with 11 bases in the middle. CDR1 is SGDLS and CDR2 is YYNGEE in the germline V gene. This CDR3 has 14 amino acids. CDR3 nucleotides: TGTGCCAGCAGCGTAGGGTTAGGAACGGAGACCCAGTACTTC. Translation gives CASSVGLGTETQYF.

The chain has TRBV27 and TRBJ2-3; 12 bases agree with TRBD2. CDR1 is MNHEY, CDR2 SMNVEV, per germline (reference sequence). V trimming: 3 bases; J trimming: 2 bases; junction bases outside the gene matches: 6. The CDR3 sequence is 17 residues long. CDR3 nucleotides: TGTGCCAGCAGTTTTGGTCTAGCGGGAGGGCCCACAGATACGCAGTATTTT. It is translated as CASSFGLAGGPTDTQYF.

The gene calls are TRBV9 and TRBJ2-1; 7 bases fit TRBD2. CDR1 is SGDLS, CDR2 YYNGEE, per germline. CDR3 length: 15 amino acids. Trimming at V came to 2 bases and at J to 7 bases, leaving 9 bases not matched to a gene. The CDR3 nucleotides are TGTGCCAGCAGCGTTCGGCTAGCGGATAAAAATGAGCAGTTCTTC. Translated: CASSVRLADKNEQFF.

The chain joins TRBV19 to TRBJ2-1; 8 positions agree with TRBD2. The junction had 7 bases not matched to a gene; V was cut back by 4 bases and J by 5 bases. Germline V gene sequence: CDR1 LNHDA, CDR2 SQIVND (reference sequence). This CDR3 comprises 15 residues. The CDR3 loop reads CASSTLSGTDNEQFF. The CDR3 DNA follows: TGTGCCAGTAGTACCCTTAGCGGGACTGACAATGAGCAGTTCTTC.

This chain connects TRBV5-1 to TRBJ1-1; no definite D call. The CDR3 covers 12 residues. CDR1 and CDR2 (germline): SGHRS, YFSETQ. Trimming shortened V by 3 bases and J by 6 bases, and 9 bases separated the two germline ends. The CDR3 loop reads CASSSGRAEAFF. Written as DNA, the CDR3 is TGCGCCAGCAGCTCCGGGAGGGCTGAAGCTTTCTTT.

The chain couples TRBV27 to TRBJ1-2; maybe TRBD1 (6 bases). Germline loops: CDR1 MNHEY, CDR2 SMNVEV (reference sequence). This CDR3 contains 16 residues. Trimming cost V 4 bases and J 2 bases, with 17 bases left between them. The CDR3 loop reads CASSSVVRGRNYGYTF. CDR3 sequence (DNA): TGTGCCAGCAGTTCGGTAGTGAGGGGGAGGAACTATGGCTACACCTTC.

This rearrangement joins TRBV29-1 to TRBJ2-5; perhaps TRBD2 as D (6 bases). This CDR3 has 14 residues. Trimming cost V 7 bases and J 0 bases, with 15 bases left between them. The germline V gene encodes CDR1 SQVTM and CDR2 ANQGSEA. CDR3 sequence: CSAVGAGDQETQYF. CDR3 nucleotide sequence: TGCAGCGCTGTAGGAGCGGGCGACCAAGAGACCCAGTACTTC.

The CDR3 region has the DNA TGCGCCAGCAGCTTGGATTCATCGTCTAGCGGGGCAGATACGCAGTATTTT. Translating it yields CASSLDSSSSGADTQYF. The rearrangement links TRBV5-1 to TRBJ2-3; 9 bases are shared with TRBD2. CDR1 is SGHRS, CDR2 YFSETQ, per germline. There are 17 residues in the CDR3. V lost 0 bases to trimming and J lost 4 bases; unmatched junction nucleotides: 9.

In DNA form, the CDR3 reads TGTGCCAGTAGTACCGCGGGTCCCCGGGCAGACAATGAGCAGTTCTTC. Protein sequence: CASSTAGPRADNEQFF. This chain joins TRBV19 and TRBJ2-1, with a tentative D call TRBD2 (5 bases). The CDR3 runs 16 residues. The V and J ends lost 4 bases and 5 bases respectively, with 18 bases between them. In germline, CDR1 is LNHDA, CDR2 SQIVND (reference sequence).

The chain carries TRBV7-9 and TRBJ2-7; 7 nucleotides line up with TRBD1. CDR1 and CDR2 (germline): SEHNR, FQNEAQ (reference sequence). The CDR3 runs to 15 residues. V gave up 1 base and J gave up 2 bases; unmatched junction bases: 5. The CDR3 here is CASSLVGQIAYEQYF. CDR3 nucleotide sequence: TGTGCCAGCAGCTTAGTGGGACAGATCGCCTACGAGCAGTACTTC. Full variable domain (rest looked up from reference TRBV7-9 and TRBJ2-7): DTGVSQNPRHKITKRGQNVTFRCDPISEHNRLYWYRQTLGQGPEFLTYFQNEAQLEKSRLLSDRFSAERPKGSFSTLEIQRTEQGDSAMYLCASSLVGQIAYEQYFGPGTRLTVT.

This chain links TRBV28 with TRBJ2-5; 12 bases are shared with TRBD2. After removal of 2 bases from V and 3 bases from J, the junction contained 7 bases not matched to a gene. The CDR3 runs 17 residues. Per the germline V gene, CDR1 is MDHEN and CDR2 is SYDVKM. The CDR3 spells CASSLPSGRVGKETQYF. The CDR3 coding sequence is TGTGCCAGCAGTTTACCTAGCGGGAGGGTCGGGAAAGAGACCCAGTACTTC.

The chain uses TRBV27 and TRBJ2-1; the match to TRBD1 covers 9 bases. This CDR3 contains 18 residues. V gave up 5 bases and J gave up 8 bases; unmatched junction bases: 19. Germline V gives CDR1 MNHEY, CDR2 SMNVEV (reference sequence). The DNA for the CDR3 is TGTGCCAGCAGTCCTGGACAGGGGAGGGAAATCCGGTACTATGAGCAGTTCTTC. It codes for CASSPGQGREIRYYEQFF.

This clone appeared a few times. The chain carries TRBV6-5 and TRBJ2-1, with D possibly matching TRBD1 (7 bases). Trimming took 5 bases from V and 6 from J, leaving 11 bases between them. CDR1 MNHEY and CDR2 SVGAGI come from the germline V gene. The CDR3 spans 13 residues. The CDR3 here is CASSIQGGNEQFF. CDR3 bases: TGTGCCAGCAGTATCCAGGGGGGCAATGAGCAGTTCTTC.

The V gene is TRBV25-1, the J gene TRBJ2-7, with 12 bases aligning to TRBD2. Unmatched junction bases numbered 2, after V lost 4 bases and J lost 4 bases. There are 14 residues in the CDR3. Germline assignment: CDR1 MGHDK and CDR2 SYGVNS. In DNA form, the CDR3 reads TGTGCCAGCAGTGTACTAGCGGGAGGATACGAGCAGTACTTC. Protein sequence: CASSVLAGGYEQYF.

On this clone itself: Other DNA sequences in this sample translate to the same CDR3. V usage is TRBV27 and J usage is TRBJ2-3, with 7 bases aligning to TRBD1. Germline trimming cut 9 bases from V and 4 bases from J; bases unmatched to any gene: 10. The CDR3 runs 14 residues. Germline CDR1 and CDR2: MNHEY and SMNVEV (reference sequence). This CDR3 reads CASTKVGGADTQYF. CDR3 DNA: TGTGCCAGTACCAAAGTAGGGGGCGCAGATACGCAGTATTTT.

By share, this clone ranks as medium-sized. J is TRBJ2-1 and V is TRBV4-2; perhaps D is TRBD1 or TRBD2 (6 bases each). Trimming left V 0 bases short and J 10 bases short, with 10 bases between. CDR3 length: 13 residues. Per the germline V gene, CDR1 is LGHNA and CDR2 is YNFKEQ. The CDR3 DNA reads TGTGCCAGCAGCCAAGACGGAGGGGGGGAGCAGTTCTTC. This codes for CASSQDGGGEQFF.